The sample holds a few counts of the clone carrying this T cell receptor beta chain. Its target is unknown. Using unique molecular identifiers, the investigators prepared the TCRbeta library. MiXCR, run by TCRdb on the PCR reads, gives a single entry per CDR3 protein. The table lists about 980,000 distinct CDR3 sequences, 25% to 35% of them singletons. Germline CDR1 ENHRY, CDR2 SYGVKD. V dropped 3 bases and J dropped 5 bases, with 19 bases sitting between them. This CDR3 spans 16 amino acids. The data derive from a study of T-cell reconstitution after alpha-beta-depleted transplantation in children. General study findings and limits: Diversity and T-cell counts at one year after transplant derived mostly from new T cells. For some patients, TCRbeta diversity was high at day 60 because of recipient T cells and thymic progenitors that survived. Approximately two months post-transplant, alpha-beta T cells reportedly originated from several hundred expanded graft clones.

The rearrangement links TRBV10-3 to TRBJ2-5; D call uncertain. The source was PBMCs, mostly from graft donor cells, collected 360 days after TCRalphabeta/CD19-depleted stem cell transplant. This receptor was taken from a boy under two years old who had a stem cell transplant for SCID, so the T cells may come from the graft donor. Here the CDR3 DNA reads TGTGCCATCAGTGACCCCAATCCTATGGGGAAGGAGACCCAGTACTTC. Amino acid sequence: CAISDPNPMGKETQYF.